This is a list of T cell receptor beta chains from one sample in a study of T cell responses to AZD1222 COVID-19 vaccine. Sequencing used immunoSEQ multiplex PCR; TCRdb keeps in-frame clones, though not all of them. The sample includes 170,000 or so clones, roughly nine tenths of them seen just once. Sequenced here: peripheral blood, sampled on day 0 of AZD1222 vaccination. The source is an adult in good health. Both conserved end residues are part of each CDR3. A D gene is named only where the DNA matches it firmly. Some rows have no size entry. The others give once, few or many, or a class for an expanded clone.

DNA	CDR3	size	J	D	V
TGTGCCAGCAGCGCCGGCGGGGACGCCTACGAGCAGTACTTC	CASSAGGDAYEQYF	.	TRBJ2-7	.	TRBV9
TGTGCCACCAGCAGAGATGAATGGTATAGCAATCAGCCCCAGCATTTT	CATSRDEWYSNQPQHF	.	TRBJ1-5	.	TRBV15
TGTGCCAGCAGCTTCTTCGGGACAGGTTCTTCTAGCTCCTACAATGAGCAGTTCTTC	CASSFFGTGSSSSYNEQFF	.	TRBJ2-1	TRBD1	TRBV7-2
TGTGCCAGCAGCAGAGGATTAAATAATTCACCCCTCCACTTT	CASSRGLNNSPLHF	.	TRBJ1-6	.	TRBV11-3
TGTGCCGCTAACAGGGGAGGTAGCGGTCGGTACAATGAGCAGTTCTTC	CAANRGGSGRYNEQFF	.	TRBJ2-1	.	TRBV7-9
TGTGCCAGCAGCTTTGGAGGTTCCCCCACTGAAGCTTTCTTT	CASSFGGSPTEAFF	.	TRBJ1-1	.	TRBV7-2
TGTGCCAGCCGACGGAACAGGGCCCTGGTAGATGAGCAGTTCTTC	CASRRNRALVDEQFF	once	TRBJ2-1	.	TRBV2
TGTGCCAGCAGCCTGAACGGACGGGGTAATTCACCCCTCCACTTT	CASSLNGRGNSPLHF	.	TRBJ1-6	.	TRBV7-3
TGCGCCAGCAGCCTTGACAGGGCCTATGGCTACACCTTC	CASSLDRAYGYTF	.	TRBJ1-2	TRBD1	TRBV5-1
TGTGCCAGCAGCCCCATTCACACCTACGAGCAGTACTTC	CASSPIHTYEQYF	.	TRBJ2-7	.	TRBV3-1/TRBV3-2
TGTGCCAGCAGACCCGGGCCCAACTTGGGCTACACCTTC	CASRPGPNLGYTF	.	TRBJ1-2	.	TRBV28
TGTGCCAGCAGTTTGGTCGGTTGGAACTATGGCTACACCTTC	CASSLVGWNYGYTF	.	TRBJ1-2	.	TRBV28
TGTGCCAGCAGTGAAGGGGAGGACAGGGGCCACGAGCAGTACTTC	CASSEGEDRGHEQYF	few	TRBJ2-7	TRBD1	TRBV6-1
TGTGCCACCGGGGGGGGATCCTACGAGCAGTACTTC	CATGGGSYEQYF	.	TRBJ2-7	TRBD2	TRBV28
TGTGCCAGCAGATCCACAGGGGAGGGCGGCTACACCTTC	CASRSTGEGGYTF	.	TRBJ1-2	TRBD1	TRBV6-5
TGTGCCAGCAGTTTGAGGGACACCCAGTACTTC	CASSLRDTQYF	.	TRBJ2-5	.	TRBV28
TGCGCCAGCAGTGGAACCCCGATAGCCAAAAACATTCAGTACTTC	CASSGTPIAKNIQYF	once	TRBJ2-4	.	TRBV10-2
TGTGCCAGCAGCCCTATGGGACTAGCGGGAGAGCAGTACTTC	CASSPMGLAGEQYF	.	TRBJ2-7	TRBD2	TRBV7-8
TGTGCCAGCAGCGTAGGGATAGACTTCCAAGAGACCCAGTACTTC	CASSVGIDFQETQYF	.	TRBJ2-5	.	TRBV9
TGTGCCAGCAGTGACGGGGCTAGCGGGGGTACAGATACGCAGTATTTT	CASSDGASGGTDTQYF	.	TRBJ2-3	TRBD2	TRBV6-4
TGCGCCAGCAGCCCAGGACAGGCGTATGGCTACACCTTC	CASSPGQAYGYTF	.	TRBJ1-2	TRBD1	TRBV5-1
TGTGCCAGCTCCCTTGAAGAGAGCAATCAGCCCCAGCATTTT	CASSLEESNQPQHF	.	TRBJ1-5	.	TRBV18
TGTGCCAGCAGACTACAGGGGGTTTCGGGCTACACCTTC	CASRLQGVSGYTF	.	TRBJ1-2	TRBD1	TRBV6-5
TGTGCCAGCAGCGTAGAACTGCTCAATTCCTACGAGCAGTACTTC	CASSVELLNSYEQYF	few	TRBJ2-7	.	TRBV9
TGTGCCAGCAGCTTAAAGGGGAGAACTGAAGCTTTCTTT	CASSLKGRTEAFF	.	TRBJ1-1	.	TRBV7-2
TGTGCCAGCAGCTCAGGGTCCCTCTATGGCTACACCTTC	CASSSGSLYGYTF	.	TRBJ1-2	.	TRBV7-2
TGTGCCAGTAGGACGTCGAGACAGGGGATCTTAAATCAGCCCCAGCATTTT	CASRTSRQGILNQPQHF	.	TRBJ1-5	TRBD1	TRBV19
TGTGCCAGCAGCCCCGTAGAGCGGGGGGTGAAAGATACGCAGTATTTT	CASSPVERGVKDTQYF	.	TRBJ2-3	TRBD2	TRBV6-6
TGTGCCAGCAGTCACGGGGGACTTCCCCCCTACGAGCAGTACTTC	CASSHGGLPPYEQYF	.	TRBJ2-7	.	TRBV6-2/TRBV6-3
TGTGCCAGCAGTATGATGGGGCCAGGGGGAGCGTACGAGCAGTACTTC	CASSMMGPGGAYEQYF	.	TRBJ2-7	TRBD1	TRBV27
TGTGCCAGCAGACAGACTAGCGTCCCCTACAATGAGCAGTTCTTC	CASRQTSVPYNEQFF	.	TRBJ2-1	TRBD2	TRBV2
TGTGCCAGTAGTACCAGACAGTCACCCCTCCACTTT	CASSTRQSPLHF	.	TRBJ1-6	.	TRBV19
TGTGCCAGCAGTTACTTCTCAGGGGCAGTCACTGAAGCTTTCTTT	CASSYFSGAVTEAFF	.	TRBJ1-1	.	TRBV6-2/TRBV6-3
TGTGCCAGCAGTTTATTCCTACGCGATAATAGCAATCAGCCCCAGCATTTT	CASSLFLRDNSNQPQHF	.	TRBJ1-5	.	TRBV28
TGTGCCAGCTGGGGGGAGAACACTGAAGCTTTCTTT	CASWGENTEAFF	once	TRBJ1-1	.	TRBV28
TGTGCCAGCAGCCCCCGGGGGGGAGAGTCTGATAGTGCGAAACTGTTTTTT	CASSPRGGESDSAKLFF	.	TRBJ1-4	.	TRBV7-9
TGTGCCAGCACCGTTGCGGGGGGGCCCGCAGATACGCAGTATTTT	CASTVAGGPADTQYF	.	TRBJ2-3	TRBD2	TRBV9
TGTGCCAGCAGCACGGACAGGGGTAATCAGCCCCAGCATTTT	CASSTDRGNQPQHF	.	TRBJ1-5	TRBD1	TRBV7-9
TGTGCCAGCAGCTTAGGGAGCAGCGGGAATGAGCAGTTCTTC	CASSLGSSGNEQFF	once	TRBJ2-1	.	TRBV7-3
TGTGCCAGCAGCTTAGGGCACTCTGGAAACACCATATATTTT	CASSLGHSGNTIYF	once	TRBJ1-3	.	TRBV11-2
TGTGCCAGCAGTGAACTAGGGGGCGTCACAGATACGCAGTATTTT	CASSELGGVTDTQYF	.	TRBJ2-3	TRBD1	TRBV6-4
TGTGCCAGCAGCTTAGGAGGGACTAGCGGGGTATCCTCCTACAATGAGCAGTTCTTC	CASSLGGTSGVSSYNEQFF	.	TRBJ2-1	TRBD2	TRBV7-2
TGTGCCAGCTCACCACCCCTCGGACAGGGGACTGAAGCTTTCTTT	CASSPPLGQGTEAFF	.	TRBJ1-1	TRBD1	TRBV18
TGTGCCAGCAGCCCGTATGGGGGCTACGAGCAGTACTTC	CASSPYGGYEQYF	.	TRBJ2-7	.	TRBV3-1/TRBV3-2
TGTGCCAGCAGCCAGACTTACGAGCAGTACTTC	CASSQTYEQYF	.	TRBJ2-7	.	TRBV28
TGTGCCAGCAGCGGGACTAGCGGGGGGCCGATTTACGAGCAGTACTTC	CASSGTSGGPIYEQYF	.	TRBJ2-7	TRBD2	TRBV7-9
TGTGCCAGCAGCCCCGGGGGGTTGGAGACCCAGTACTTC	CASSPGGLETQYF	.	TRBJ2-5	TRBD2	TRBV7-2
TGTGCCAGCAGTTTGCTTTACGGGGCTCAAGACGAGCAGTACTTC	CASSLLYGAQDEQYF	.	TRBJ2-7	.	TRBV27
TGCGCCAGCAGCCAAGGTTTCGGGGACAGGGGTGGCTACACCTTC	CASSQGFGDRGGYTF	.	TRBJ1-2	TRBD1	TRBV4-1